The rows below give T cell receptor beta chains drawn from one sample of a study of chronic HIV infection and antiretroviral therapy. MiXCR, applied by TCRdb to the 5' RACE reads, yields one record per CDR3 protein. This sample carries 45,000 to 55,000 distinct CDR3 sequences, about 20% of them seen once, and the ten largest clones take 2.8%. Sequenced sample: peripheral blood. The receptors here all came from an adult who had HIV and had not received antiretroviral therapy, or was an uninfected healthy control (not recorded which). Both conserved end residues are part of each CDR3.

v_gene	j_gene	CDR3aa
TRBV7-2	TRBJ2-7	CASSLRGLDEQYF
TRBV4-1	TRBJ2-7	CASSQDGVSGILLEQYF
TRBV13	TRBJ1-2	CASSLESGRYGYTF
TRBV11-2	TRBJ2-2	CASSKIQGGRSPPGELFF
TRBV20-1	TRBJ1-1	CSARGTGADTEAFF
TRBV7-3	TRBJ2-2	CASSSSGVNTGELFF
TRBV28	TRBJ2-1	CASSTPTGEQFF
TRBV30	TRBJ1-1	CAWSVFNTEAFF
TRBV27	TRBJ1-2	CASSPLGYGYTF
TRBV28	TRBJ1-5	CASSLARRPQHF
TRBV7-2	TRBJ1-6	CASSLSSPEPLHF
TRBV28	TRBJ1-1	CASSFRGLATEAFF
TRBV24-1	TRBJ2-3	CATSEAGLAGDTQYF
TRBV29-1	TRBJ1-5	CSVVYRGGQPQHF
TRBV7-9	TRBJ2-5	CASSLEATGTLSETQYF
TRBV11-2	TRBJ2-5	CASSLDRVWGETQYF